These 32 T cell receptor beta chains share one sample of origin, sequenced in a study of T cells after yellow fever vaccination (dated by TCRdb to the late 2010s). To prepare the library, 5' RACE was applied. The sample was run on an Illumina HiSeq 2500. In TCRdb, the public reads were trimmed at Q25 with fastp and aligned with MiXCR, with productive beta chains retained. Rows with one shared CDR3 protein collapse into an entry with the most common genes and DNA. Recorded for this sample are more than 250,000 distinct CDR3 sequences; around 6.8% of them occurred a single time. The top ten clonotypes cover over 15% of the sample. Interpreted using the paper, the treatment or condition label stands for: live attenuated yellow fever vaccine strain. The material was PBMCs, obtained around 45 days after the first yellow fever vaccination. These receptors were collected from a man aged 18 to 29 who received the YFV17D yellow fever vaccine.

This clonotype was seen only a few times. The chain combines TRBV2 with TRBJ2-1; 8 nucleotides line up with TRBD1. Germline CDR1 SNHLY, CDR2 FYNNEI. With V trimmed by 4 bases and J by 3 bases, 5 bases remained unmatched. The CDR3 is 15 residues long. DNA of the CDR3: TGTGCCAGCAGTGCCGGGACAGGATACTACAATGAGCAGTTCTTC. It translates to CASSAGTGYYNEQFF.

This clonotype was detected many times. The chain combines TRBV28 with TRBJ1-1, with a possible D match to TRBD1 (5 bases). Germline V gives CDR1 MDHEN, CDR2 SYDVKM. V was trimmed by 1 base and J by 13 bases, leaving 10 bases between them. The CDR3 consists of 11 residues. The chain's CDR3 is CASSLLGEIFF. CDR3 DNA: TGTGCCAGCAGTTTATTGGGGGAGATTTTCTTT.

J is TRBJ2-5 and V is TRBV6-1; 7 bases map to TRBD2. This CDR3 spans 13 amino acids. In germline, CDR1 is MNHNS, CDR2 SASEGT. V shed 5 bases and J 8 bases; nucleotides not matched to a gene: 8. CDR3 in DNA: TGTGCCAGCAGTAGCGGGGTAGGGAGAACCCAGTACTTC. As protein: CASSSGVGRTQYF.

This clonotype was picked up a small number of times. The genes are TRBV28 and TRBJ2-2; D is unresolved. The CDR3 spans 16 residues. V lost 5 bases, J lost 4 bases, and 17 bases lay in between. Germline loops: CDR1 MDHEN, CDR2 SYDVKM. CDR3 DNA: TGTGCCAGCAGTCTATCGACATCCGATATCACCGGGGAGCTGTTTTTT. This translates into CASSLSTSDITGELFF.

There are a few counts of this clonotype. The J gene is TRBJ2-3, the V gene TRBV5-1, with D maybe TRBD1 (7 bases). Germline V lookup: CDR1 SGHRS, CDR2 YFSETQ. V was cut by 0 bases and J by 10 bases, with 18 bases left in between. The CDR3 covers 15 residues. The CDR3 region is CASSLDGTAGRSQYF. CDR3 bases: TGCGCCAGCAGCTTGGATGGGACAGCGGGTCGGTCGCAGTATTTT.

This clonotype was found a few times. The DNA of the CDR3 is TGTGCCAGCAGCTTAACGACAGGGGGTCGTATGGAGACCCAGTACTTC. It translates to CASSLTTGGRMETQYF. The chain carries TRBV7-2 and TRBJ2-5; 9 bases agree with TRBD1. The CDR3 has 16 residues. Germline values: CDR1 SGHTA, CDR2 FQGNSA. V gave up 2 bases and J gave up 5 bases; unmatched junction bases: 9.

This clonotype has at least ten counts. J is TRBJ2-1 and V is TRBV9, with 7 bases that match TRBD1. The CDR3 has 14 amino acids. Germline CDR1 reads SGDLS; CDR2 reads YYNGEE. V lost 3 bases and J lost 0; bases outside the gene matches: 0. The DNA for the CDR3 is TGTGCCAGCAGCGGACAGGGCTCCTACAATGAGCAGTTCTTC. Encoded protein: CASSGQGSYNEQFF.

This clonotype has at least ten counts. With a much larger clone just one base away, this may be a read error. V is TRBV10-3 and J is TRBJ2-5; no clear D gene. The CDR3 covers 14 residues. V lost 0 bases, J lost 2 bases, and 7 bases lay in between. The germline gives CDR1 ENHRY, CDR2 SYGVKD. The DNA of the CDR3 is TGTGCCATCAGTGAGTCGCAGACGCAAGAGACCCAGTACTTC. This encodes CAISESQTQETQYF.

This clonotype turned up a few times. The chain recombines TRBV4-3 with TRBJ2-2, with 7 nucleotides matching TRBD1. The CDR3 is 15 residues long. The V segment lost 4 bases and the J segment 3 bases; nucleotides outside the gene matches: 5. Per germline, CDR1 LGHNA and CDR2 YSLEER. The CDR3 sequence is CASSRVQGYTGELFF. In nucleotides, the CDR3 is TGCGCCAGCAGCCGTGTACAGGGGTACACCGGGGAGCTGTTTTTT.

This clonotype was found a few times. Mismatch with germline at one junction end may stem from a read error. The chain has TRBV7-7 and TRBJ2-5; 14 bases map to TRBD2. Germline CDR1 and CDR2: SSHAT and FNYEAQ (reference sequence). The CDR3 has 16 amino acids. For the CDR3, the DNA is TGTGCTAGCAGCCCAAAGACTAGCGGGGGGGAAGAGACCCAGTACTTC. This gives the protein CASSPKTSGGEETQYF.

V usage is TRBV6-2 or TRBV6-3 and J usage is TRBJ1-2; no clear D. The V gene's germline CDR1 is MNHEY and CDR2 SVGEGT. CDR3 length: 13 residues. Trimming pared 2 bases from V and 6 bases from J, leaving 10 bases between. In nucleotides, the CDR3 is TGTGCCAGCAGTTACGCCGAGTTGGATGGCTACACCTTC. Its protein product is CASSYAELDGYTF.

This clonotype was seen a handful of times. The chain is built from TRBV6-5 and TRBJ1-1; 8 bases fit TRBD1. V lost 4 bases to trimming and J lost 4 bases; unmatched junction nucleotides: 5. Germline V gene lookup returns CDR1 MNHEY and CDR2 SVGAGI. The CDR3 runs to 14 residues. DNA of the CDR3: TGTGCCAGCAGTTCAGGGGGCGCATCCACTGAAGCTTTCTTT. Protein product: CASSSGGASTEAFF.

This chain joins TRBV5-6 and TRBJ2-7; D uncertain. V lost 4 bases, J lost 3 bases, and 11 bases lay in between. Germline lookup yields CDR1 SGHDT and CDR2 YYEEEE. The CDR3 consists of 13 residues. CDR3 residues: CASSTRSGYEQYV. CDR3 in DNA: TGTGCCAGCAGCACCCGGTCGGGCTACGAGCAGTACGTC.

This chain uses TRBV4-1 with TRBJ2-2; perhaps TRBD1 as D (7 bases). CDR1 and CDR2 from the germline V gene are MGHRA and YSYEKL. This CDR3 is built from 16 residues. The V gene lost 1 base and the J gene lost 5 bases, with 14 bases spanning the gap. CDR3 amino acids: CASSQAEGAETGELFF. DNA of the CDR3: TGCGCCAGCAGCCAAGCGGAGGGGGCAGAAACCGGGGAGCTGTTTTTT.

V gene TRBV29-1 combines with J gene TRBJ1-1; 8 bases are shared with TRBD1. After removal of 5 bases from V and 0 bases from J, the junction contained 5 bases not matched to a gene. This CDR3 comprises 14 residues. Germline lookup yields CDR1 SQVTM and CDR2 ANQGSEA. The CDR3 spells CSVNRGNMNTEAFF. The CDR3 nucleotides are TGCAGCGTTAACAGGGGGAATATGAACACTGAAGCTTTCTTT.

This clonotype was detected a few times. At one end, the junction sequence differs from germline, possibly due to a read error. The V and J genes are TRBV7-7 and TRBJ2-1; TRBD2 aligns across 10 bases. CDR3 length: 15 residues. Germline loops: CDR1 SSHAT, CDR2 FNYEAQ (reference sequence). DNA for the CDR3: TGTGCTAGCAGCTACGGACTAGCGGATTACAATGAGCAGTTCTTC. Translation gives CASSYGLADYNEQFF.

V is TRBV19 and J is TRBJ1-2; D remains unclear. Germline CDR1 reads LNHDA; CDR2 reads SQIVND (reference sequence). The V gene lost 7 bases and the J gene lost 7 bases, with 16 bases spanning the gap. The CDR3 spans 13 residues. The CDR3 sequence is CASKTDLLAGYTF. The CDR3 DNA sequence: TGTGCCAGTAAAACGGACCTTCTGGCTGGCTACACCTTC.

This clonotype was counted a few times. The J gene is TRBJ2-1, the V gene TRBV7-3; 13 bases map to TRBD2. Losses at the gene ends were 4 bases for V and 9 bases for J; bases not matched to a gene: 6. The CDR3 extends over 15 amino acids. Germline V lookup: CDR1 SGHTA, CDR2 FQGTGA. The CDR3 DNA sequence: TGTGCCAGCAGCTCACTAGCGGGGGGGCGAATTGAGCAGTTCTTC. This translates into CASSSLAGGRIEQFF.

The V and J genes are TRBV12-3 or TRBV12-4 and TRBJ1-4; D might be TRBD1 (6 bases). The CDR3 contains 17 residues. V lost 10 bases, J lost 3 bases, and 24 bases lay in between. This CDR3 reads CAIKPGTFEGANEKLFF. DNA for the CDR3: TGTGCCATCAAACCCGGGACATTCGAGGGGGCTAATGAAAAACTGTTTTTT.

This sequence joins TRBV12-3 or TRBV12-4 and TRBJ2-5; D could derive from TRBD1 or TRBD2 (5 bases each). Trimming removed 5 bases from V and 2 bases from J, with 15 bases in between. The CDR3 runs 15 residues. The CDR3 reads CASSPWDHVQETQYF. The CDR3 nucleotides are TGTGCCAGCAGTCCCTGGGACCACGTGCAAGAGACCCAGTACTTC.

This clonotype was observed at least ten times. This chain's CDR3 is CASSYPPDTQYF. The CDR3 coding sequence is TGTGCCAGCAGTTACCCCCCAGATACGCAGTATTTT. The V and J genes are TRBV6-2 or TRBV6-3 and TRBJ2-3; D unresolved. V was shortened by 2 bases and J by 4 bases, with 4 bases between the two germline ends. The CDR3 extends over 12 amino acids. Germline loops: CDR1 MNHEY, CDR2 SVGEGT.

The table lists this clonotype with a few counts. V gene TRBV5-1 combines with J gene TRBJ2-2, with 7 bases lining up with TRBD1. The CDR3 is 14 amino acids. Germline V lookup: CDR1 SGHRS, CDR2 YFSETQ. After removal of 6 bases from V and 5 bases from J, the junction contained 7 bases not matched to a gene. This CDR3 is CASTITGVTGELFF. The CDR3 nucleotides read TGCGCCAGCACCATTACAGGGGTGACCGGGGAGCTGTTTTTT. The whole variable domain, filled in from reference TRBV5-1 and TRBJ2-2, reads KAGVTQTPRYLIKTRGQQVTLSCSPISGHRSVSWYQQTPGQGLQFLFEYFSETQRNKGNFPGRFSGRQFSNSRSEMNVSTLELGDSALYLCASTITGVTGELFFGEGSRLTVL.

This clonotype was recorded many times. The CDR3 protein is CATSRGGGGAVKTQYF. As DNA, the CDR3 is TGTGCCACCAGCAGAGGAGGAGGGGGGGCCGTTAAGACCCAGTACTTC. V is TRBV15 and J is TRBJ2-5, with D possibly being TRBD2 (7 bases). The CDR3 is made up of 16 amino acids. The V gene's germline CDR1 is LNHNV and CDR2 YYDKDF (reference sequence). V dropped 1 base and J dropped 6 bases, with 18 bases sitting between them.

This clonotype was counted many times. The chain recombines TRBV11-2 with TRBJ2-2; a possible D gene is TRBD2 (6 bases). With 7 bases removed from V and 7 bases from J, the gap between germline ends came to 19 bases. Germline V gives CDR1 SGHAT, CDR2 FQNNGV. The CDR3 covers 15 residues. This CDR3 is CASTHLGLTDGELFF. CDR3 nucleotides: TGTGCCAGCACCCACCTGGGACTCACGGACGGGGAGCTGTTTTTT.

The V gene is TRBV9, the J gene TRBJ2-1; D perhaps matches TRBD2 (5 bases). CDR1 is SGDLS, CDR2 YYNGEE, per germline. This CDR3 region has 16 residues. The V gene lost 5 bases and the J gene lost 1 base, with 16 bases spanning the gap. CDR3 bases: TGTGCCAGCAGTGCGATGGGCGGGCGGTCCTACAATGAGCAGTTCTTC. Translated, it gives CASSAMGGRSYNEQFF. Combining the CDR3 with reference TRBV9 and TRBJ2-1 gives the whole variable domain DSGVTQTPKHLITATGQRVTLRCSPRSGDLSVYWYQQSLDQGLQFLIQYYNGEERAKGNILERFSAQQFPDLHSELNLSSLELGDSALYFCASSAMGGRSYNEQFFGPGTRLTVL.

The J gene is TRBJ1-4, the V gene TRBV7-2; unclear D gene. Trimming took 5 bases from V and 0 from J, leaving 10 bases between them. The CDR3 totals 15 residues. CDR1 SGHTA and CDR2 FQGNSA come from the germline V gene. The CDR3 sequence is CASSTTLTTNEKLFF. CDR3 nucleotides: TGTGCCAGCAGCACCACCCTAACAACTAATGAAAAACTGTTTTTT.

The rearrangement uses TRBV6-5 and TRBJ1-5, with D hard to call. Per germline, CDR1 MNHEY and CDR2 SVGAGI. This CDR3 is 14 amino acids long. Trimming took 2 bases from V and 3 from J, leaving 8 bases between them. Here the CDR3 reads CASSYTRNNQPQHF. The CDR3 DNA is TGTGCCAGCAGTTACACACGGAACAATCAGCCCCAGCATTTT.

This clonotype appeared many times. The chain combines TRBV9 with TRBJ1-6, with D perhaps matching TRBD1 (6 bases). This CDR3 has 12 amino acids. Trimming took 4 bases from V and 10 from J, leaving 9 bases between them. Per the germline V gene, CDR1 is SGDLS and CDR2 is YYNGEE. The DNA of the CDR3 is TGTGCCAGCAGCCCCGGGGGCTCACCCCTCCACTTT. Amino acids: CASSPGGSPLHF.

This clonotype has just a few counts. The chain couples TRBV7-2 to TRBJ2-5; D unclear. This CDR3 comprises 15 residues. Germline lookup yields CDR1 SGHTA and CDR2 FQGNSA. V lost 7 bases, J lost 3 bases, and 18 bases lay in between. The CDR3 is CASTLVGTSKETQYF. CDR3 in DNA: TGTGCCAGCACCCTAGTCGGCACCTCCAAAGAGACCCAGTACTTC. Together with reference TRBV7-2 and TRBJ2-5, the CDR3 gives the full variable domain: GAGVSQSPSNKVTEKGKDVELRCDPISGHTALYWYRQSLGQGLEFLIYFQGNSAPDKSGLPSDRFSAERTGGSVSTLTIQRTQQEDSAVYLCASTLVGTSKETQYFGPGTRLLVL.

The rearrangement uses TRBV6-1 and TRBJ1-5, with 8 bases that match TRBD1. There are 15 residues in the CDR3. Germline CDR1 MNHNS, CDR2 SASEGT. The trim removed 6 bases at V and 6 bases at J, leaving 10 bases unmatched. CDR3 bases: TGTGCCAGCAGCAGAGAAGGACAGGGTGGTCAGCCCCAGCATTTT. Translated, it gives CASSREGQGGQPQHF.

This clonotype was counted many times. The chain links TRBV28 to TRBJ2-3, with D possibly matching TRBD1 (5 bases). V dropped 7 bases and J dropped 1 base, with 12 bases sitting between them. CDR1 and CDR2 from the germline V gene are MDHEN and SYDVKM. This CDR3 is built from 14 residues. The CDR3 loop is CASKDTVGTDTQYF. DNA of the CDR3: TGTGCCAGCAAGGACACTGTCGGCACAGATACGCAGTATTTT.

This clonotype was seen a few times. The chain combines TRBV12-3 or TRBV12-4 with TRBJ2-1; 9 nucleotides align to TRBD2. The CDR3 is 17 amino acids. The V and J ends lost 0 bases and 7 bases, in that order; junction bases with no gene match: 10. Here the CDR3 reads CASSLAPLAGKSNEQFF. The CDR3 nucleotides are TGTGCCAGCAGTTTAGCCCCGCTAGCGGGGAAATCGAATGAGCAGTTCTTC.